The clone carrying this TCR beta chain was detected a few times. The CDR3 contains 15 residues. Trimming removed 2 bases at V and 3 bases at J, with 10 bases between. Germline values: CDR1 MNHEY, CDR2 SVGEGT. These data belong to a study of control samples from healthy donors and cancer patients. Libraries were prepared by immunoSEQ multiplex PCR; TCRdb keeps only in-frame clonotypes and omits some of them. The profile shows 150,000 to 200,000 clones, around 91% of them singletons. V gene TRBV6-2 or TRBV6-3 combines with J gene TRBJ2-2, with a possible D match to TRBD2 (6 bases). Sequencing was done on a sample of blood. The receptor was derived from a woman in her 30s in good health. CDR3 sequence (DNA): TGTGCCAGCAGTTACGGGGGGTCGGACACCGGGGAGCTGTTTTTT. Its protein product is CASSYGGSDTGELFF.